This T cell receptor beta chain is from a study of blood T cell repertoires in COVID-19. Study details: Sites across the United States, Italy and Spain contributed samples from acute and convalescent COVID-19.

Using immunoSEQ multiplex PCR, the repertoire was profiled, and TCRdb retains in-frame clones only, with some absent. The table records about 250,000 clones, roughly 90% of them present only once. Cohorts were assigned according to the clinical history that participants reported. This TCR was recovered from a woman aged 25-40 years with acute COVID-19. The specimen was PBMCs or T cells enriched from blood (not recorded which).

Written as DNA, the CDR3 is TGTGCCAGCAGTTTCCCAGCGGGAGGGGGCACAGATACGCAGTATTTT. It yields the protein CASSFPAGGGTDTQYF. The V and J genes are TRBV28 and TRBJ2-3, with 10 bases identical to TRBD2. The V and J ends lost 3 bases and 1 base, in that order; junction bases with no gene match: 4. CDR3 length: 16 amino acids. Germline V gives CDR1 MDHEN, CDR2 SYDVKM. Full variable domain (rest looked up from reference TRBV28 and TRBJ2-3): DVKVTQSSRYLVKRTGEKVFLECVQDMDHENMFWYRQDPGLGLRLIYFSYDVKMKEKGDIPEGYSVSREKKERFSLILESASTNQTSMYLCASSFPAGGGTDTQYFGPGTRLTVL.